The source of this T cell receptor beta chain is a study of vaccination effects on CD4 cells after COVID-19. A note on this clone: Its specificity is unknown.

Sequencing was preceded by expansion of antigen-specific CD4+ T cells with viral peptide pools in the ViraFEST assay. Cultured cells yielded isolated CD4+ T cells after around 9 days. Vaccinees lacked prior SARS-CoV-2 infection and tested negative for nucleocapsid antibodies. It was with about 10 IU/ml IL-2 and 9.5 to 10 ug/ml peptides that 1.5 million to 2.5 million PBMC per well were cultured. The method was immunoSEQ multiplex PCR; TCRdb's version includes in-frame clones alone and lacks a portion of them. The table lists 30,000 to 45,000 clones, under 75% of them singletons. The CDR3 covers 13 residues. Trimming took 0 bases from V and 7 from J, leaving 8 bases between them. CDR1 and CDR2 from the germline V gene are SGHRS and YFSETQ. Study-level points and caveats: In vaccinees who were healthy, merely 1 out of 255 vaccine-induced clones cross-reacted with common cold coronaviruses.

The chain joins TRBV5-1 to TRBJ2-1, with D tentatively TRBD2 (5 bases). The sequence derives from a human donor who received a COVID-19 vaccine. Sequencing used CD4+ T cells from PBMCs cultured with SARS-CoV-2 spike peptides, obtained before COVID-19 vaccination. CDR3 nucleotides: TGCGCCAGCAGCTTGGAGGCGGGTAATGAGCAGTTCTTC. Residues: CASSLEAGNEQFF.